This T cell receptor beta chain was captured by sequencing in a study of blood T cell repertoires in COVID-19. On the study more broadly: The samples span acute and convalescent COVID-19 from the United States, Italy and Spain. The cDNA or gDNA used as material had been derived from T cells, B-cell-depleted T cells, or PBMCs.

Germline lookup yields CDR1 SEHNR and CDR2 FQNEAQ (reference sequence). J was trimmed by 1 base and V by 1 base; bases with no gene match: 5. This CDR3 spans 16 amino acids. Per the original methods: Nucleated cell counts were estimated from reference gene primer amplification. Assay used: immunoSEQ multiplex PCR; TCRdb lists only in-frame clones, some missing. V and J calls and clone size are those listed in that table; D and trimming were worked out from the DNA. Of hundreds of thousands of clones listed, 86% are singletons. The Seattle site enrolled patients during active infection and followed them longitudinally.

The V and J genes are TRBV7-9 and TRBJ2-7; 9 nucleotides agree with TRBD2. The sequence came from a woman aged 80 or older with COVID-19, enrolled during active disease. What was sequenced was peripheral blood. The CDR3 DNA reads as TGTGCCAGCAGCTTAGTCGGCCTAGCGGGGTCCTACGAGCAGTACTTC. Translated: CASSLVGLAGSYEQYF.